The clone carrying this T cell receptor (beta chain) was counted many times. Its antigen is as yet unknown. This sample is drawn from a study of neurological immune-mediated disorders. Study-wide points: Patients with HTLV-1-associated myelopathy showed the most TCR clonal expansion. Those with multiple sclerosis showed the least, falling below healthy controls.

TCRdb re-called the 5' RACE reads through MiXCR, storing one row per CDR3 protein. Found here are about 33,000 distinct CDR3 sequences, about 13% of them singletons; the top ten hold about 2.5%. The germline V and J ends were trimmed by 5 bases and 2 bases, with 12 bases remaining between them. Germline V gives CDR1 SGHTA, CDR2 FQGTGA. CDR3 size: 14 residues. As for time point: longitudinal time-point 2. The chain carries TRBV7-3 and TRBJ1-1; D not resolved. The TCR originated in a woman aged 40-49 years in good health. Sequencing was carried out using PBMCs. CDR3 in amino acids: CASSTRSGNTEAFF. DNA for the CDR3: TGTGCCAGCAGCACCCGGTCGGGTAACACTGAAGCTTTCTTT.